The 14 T cell receptor beta chains below were found in one sample sequenced in a study of blood T cells in healthy people across ages. Using a J-beta primer mix together with a sample-barcoded 5' primer, a second PCR was run for roughly 7 to 12 cycles. A single record per CDR3 protein comes from TCRdb applying MiXCR to the 5' RACE reads. The table records 600,000 or so distinct CDR3 sequences, about 28% of them present only once. The sequenced material came from blood. Receptors were obtained from a woman aged 80 or over in good health.

At least ten counts were recorded for this clonotype. The genes are TRBV7-2 and TRBJ1-1; D not certain. CDR1 SGHTA and CDR2 FQGNSA come from the germline V gene. CDR3 length: 12 amino acids. V shed 5 bases and J shed 2 bases, with 6 bases lying between them. CDR3 sequence reads: CASSHSNTEAFF. The CDR3 DNA follows: TGTGCCAGCAGCCATAGTAACACTGAAGCTTTCTTT.

This clonotype was recorded at least ten times. V and J are TRBV10-3 and TRBJ1-5; 10 bases are shared with TRBD1. CDR3 length: 14 residues. Germline CDR1 reads ENHRY; CDR2 reads SYGVKD. After removal of 9 bases from V and 7 bases from J, the junction contained 9 bases not matched to a gene. The CDR3 spells CAISYGTGDQPQHF. As DNA, the CDR3 is TGTGCCATTTCTTACGGGACAGGGGACCAGCCCCAGCATTTT.

This clonotype appeared many times. This chain links TRBV20-1 with TRBJ1-6, with 7 positions matching TRBD1. Looked up from germline, CDR1 is DFQATT and CDR2 is SNEGSKA (reference sequence). The CDR3 length is 12 residues. Trimming cost V 4 bases and J 10 bases; bases outside gene matches: 4. The CDR3 nucleotides are TGCAGTGCTACAACAGGGGAATCACCCCTCCACTTT. Its translation is CSATTGESPLHF.

The CDR3 loop is CAWSDGGLPQHF. The CDR3 coding sequence is TGTGCCTGGAGTGACGGGGGTCTGCCCCAGCATTTT. The V and J genes are TRBV30 and TRBJ1-5; tentative D call: TRBD1 (5 bases). The V and J ends lost 1 base and 9 bases respectively, with 10 bases between them. The germline V gene encodes CDR1 GTSNPN and CDR2 SVGIG (reference sequence). This CDR3 is built from 12 residues.

There are many counts of this clonotype. The V gene is TRBV4-3, the J gene TRBJ2-5; D might be TRBD1 or TRBD2, each matching 5 bases. This CDR3 comprises 16 residues. V was cut by 1 base and J by 2 bases, with 14 bases left in between. Looked up from germline, CDR1 is LGHNA and CDR2 is YSLEER. CDR3 amino acids: CASSQVVGVDQETQYF. In nucleotides, the CDR3 is TGCGCCAGCAGCCAAGTGGTGGGGGTGGATCAAGAGACCCAGTACTTC.

This clonotype has just a few counts. The V gene is TRBV6-6, the J gene TRBJ1-1; possibly TRBD1 for D (5 bases). CDR1 and CDR2 from the germline V gene are MNHNY and SVGAGI (reference sequence). CDR3 length: 14 residues. Trimming stripped 2 bases from V and 2 bases from J, with 9 bases between. CDR3 loop: CASSYTGQNTEAFF. The CDR3 DNA is TGTGCCAGCAGTTACACGGGGCAAAACACTGAAGCTTTCTTT.

Points on this clonotype: One junction end disagrees with the germline gene, perhaps due to a read error. CDR3 in DNA: TGTGCCAGCTCACCAGGACAGGGGGTTAACCATGGCTACACCTTC. Translated: CASSPGQGVNHGYTF. This chain joins TRBV18 and TRBJ1-2; 10 bases are shared with TRBD1. From germline, CDR1 is KGHSH and CDR2 LQKENI. The CDR3 has 15 residues. The whole variable domain, remainder taken from reference TRBV18 and TRBJ1-2, is NAGVMQNPRHLVRRRGQEARLRCSPMKGHSHVYWYRQLPEEGLKFMVYLQKENIIDESGMPKERFSAEFPKEGPSILRIQQVVRGDSAAYFCASSPGQGVNHGYTFGSGTRLTVV.

This clonotype was recorded many times. The J gene is TRBJ2-1, the V gene TRBV20-1; D unclear. This CDR3 contains 12 residues. In germline, CDR1 is DFQATT, CDR2 SNEGSKA (reference sequence). With 3 bases removed from V and 2 bases from J, the gap between germline ends came to 5 bases. The CDR3: CSASFTYNEQFF. In nucleotides, the CDR3 is TGCAGTGCTAGTTTTACCTACAATGAGCAGTTCTTC.

Comment on this clonotype: Without the conserved terminal phenylalanine or tryptophan, this CDR3 likely stems from a read error. V and J are TRBV11-3 and TRBJ2-1, with TRBD2 matching over 12 bases. J lost 6 bases, V lost 5 bases, and 5 bases had no gene match. The CDR3 has 15 amino acids. Germline values: CDR1 SGHNT, CDR2 YENEEA. The CDR3: CASSPLAGGRNEQFV. The DNA for the CDR3 is TGTGCCAGCAGCCCTCTAGCGGGGGGGCGCAATGAGCAGTTCGTC.

At least ten counts were recorded for this clonotype. The genes are TRBV5-6 and TRBJ2-5; D might be TRBD1 (6 bases). The CDR3 sequence is 15 residues long. Germline CDR1 is SGHDT and CDR2 is YYEEEE. V was clipped by 8 bases and J by 2 bases, with 19 bases between them. The CDR3 DNA sequence: TGTGCCAGTGGGAAAAGGGCAGGGGTACAAGAGACCCAGTACTTC. This sequence encodes CASGKRAGVQETQYF.

This clonotype has only a few counts. The junction departs from germline at one end; a sequencing error may be responsible. The chain recombines TRBV7-2 with TRBJ2-3, with 8 bases fitting TRBD1. CDR3 length: 15 amino acids. Germline assignment: CDR1 SGHTA and CDR2 FQGNSA. As DNA, the CDR3 is TGTGTCAGCAGGCTCAACAGGGGGAGCTCAGATACGCAGTATTTT. Amino acid sequence: CVSRLNRGSSDTQYF.

This chain links TRBV5-1 with TRBJ2-5; 9 bases fit TRBD2. CDR3 length: 16 amino acids. V was pared by 0 bases and J by 9 bases, with 12 bases of the junction left unmatched. Germline V gene sequence: CDR1 SGHRS, CDR2 YFSETQ. The CDR3: CASSLGPSGAIRAQYF. For the CDR3, the DNA is TGCGCCAGCAGCTTGGGGCCTAGCGGGGCTATCCGGGCCCAGTACTTC.

The chain carries TRBV4-2 and TRBJ2-2, with D hard to call. CDR1 is LGHNA and CDR2 is YNFKEQ in the germline V gene. The CDR3 totals 19 residues. V dropped 0 bases and J dropped 0 bases, with 17 bases sitting between them. The CDR3 spells CASSQDLARGRTNTGELFF. As DNA, the CDR3 is TGTGCCAGCAGCCAAGATTTGGCCCGCGGCAGGACGAACACCGGGGAGCTGTTTTTT.

This clonotype has at least ten counts. Written as DNA, the CDR3 is TGCGCCAGCAGCTTACAGACGGGCTATGGCTACACCTTC. Protein product: CASSLQTGYGYTF. The chain links TRBV5-1 to TRBJ1-2; D remains unclear. The germline CDR1 and CDR2 sequences are SGHRS and YFSETQ. The CDR3 is made up of 13 amino acids. V lost 2 bases to trimming and J lost 4 bases, with 9 bases between them.